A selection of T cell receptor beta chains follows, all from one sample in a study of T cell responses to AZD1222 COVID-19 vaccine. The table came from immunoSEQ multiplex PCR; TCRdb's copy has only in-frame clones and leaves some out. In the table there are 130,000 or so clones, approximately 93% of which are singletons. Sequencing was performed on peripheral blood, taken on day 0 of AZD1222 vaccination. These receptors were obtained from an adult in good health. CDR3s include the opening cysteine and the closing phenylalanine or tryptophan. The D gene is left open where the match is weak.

CASSISGSTDTQYF TRBJ2-3 14 NA TRBV19
CAISESHFGYGYTF TRBJ1-2 14 NA TRBV10-3
CASSELIRGSSYEQYF TRBJ2-7 16 TRBD1 TRBV5-1
CASSLGAPLQGKYTEAFF TRBJ1-1 18 NA TRBV11-2
CASSPGQGEPSTDTQYF TRBJ2-3 17 NA TRBV5-1
CASSPPGGLSYNEQFF TRBJ2-1 16 NA TRBV18
CATGGLAGANVLTF TRBJ2-6 14 NA TRBV15
CASSPTGDSYPYGYTF TRBJ1-2 16 TRBD1 TRBV18
CASSVYTNTEAFF TRBJ1-1 13 NA TRBV2
CASSVLATSTDTQYF TRBJ2-3 15 NA TRBV9
CASSVEGLWETQYF TRBJ2-5 14 NA TRBV9
CASRPLPGQGAGNTEAFF TRBJ1-1 18 TRBD1 TRBV5-5
CASSLVPTGGATEAFF TRBJ1-1 16 TRBD1 TRBV5-1
CASRDSYNEQFF TRBJ2-1 12 NA TRBV5-4
CASSQGGTNSPLHF TRBJ1-6 14 NA TRBV3-1/TRBV3-2
CASSLWGSPEQYF TRBJ2-7 13 NA TRBV5-6